The clone carrying this T cell receptor beta chain was seen only once. What it binds is not known. The data originate from a study of CD8+ T cells in alopecia areata. Whole-study findings and limits: Uncertainty remains about how baseline CD8+ expansion links to response, with one nonresponder. Lesional scalp, especially alopecia totalis/universalis, showed higher clonality than normal scalp.

Treatment reported: oral pan-JAK inhibitor, 5-10 mg twice daily. In germline, CDR1 is PRHDT, CDR2 FYEKMQ (reference sequence). The V gene lost 3 bases and the J gene lost 3 bases, with 9 bases spanning the gap. The CDR3 sequence is 13 residues long. After isolation, RNA underwent reverse transcription to generate cDNA as the sequencing template. TCRdb keeps only in-frame clones here, not all; method: immunoSEQ multiplex PCR. Among approximately 180,000 clones listed, approximately 55% were seen once. The rearrangement joins TRBV13 to TRBJ2-7, with D perhaps matching TRBD2 (5 bases). The sequencing here drew on CD8+ T cells sorted from blood, taken at week 24, from a patient treated with tofacitinib. This clonotype originated in a human donor with alopecia areata. CDR3 amino acids: CASSFGRDYEQYF. CDR3 sequence (DNA): TGTGCCAGCAGCTTTGGCCGGGACTACGAGCAGTACTTC.